These 25 T cell receptor beta chains originate from one sample sequenced in a study of blood T cell repertoires in COVID-19. Data came from immunoSEQ multiplex PCR; TCRdb stores just in-frame clones and leaves some out. The table lists some 130,000 clones, over 80% of them singletons. Sequenced material: PBMCs or T cells enriched from blood (not recorded which). These receptors originate from a man aged 25 to 40 who had recovered from COVID-19.

V is TRBV19 and J is TRBJ1-1, with D possibly TRBD1 on 5 matching bases. Trimming took 4 bases from V and 4 from J, leaving 10 bases between them. CDR1 LNHDA and CDR2 SQIVND come from the germline V gene (reference sequence). The CDR3 runs 13 residues. CDR3 nucleotide sequence: TGTGCCAGTAGTAACGGACAAAGCACTGAAGCTTTCTTT. The encoded protein is CASSNGQSTEAFF.

The gene calls are TRBV27 and TRBJ1-1; D uncertain. Germline V gene data show CDR1 as MNHEY and CDR2 as SMNVEV (reference sequence). The length of the CDR3 is 12 residues. Trimming shortened V by 5 bases and J by 10 bases, and 14 bases separated the two germline ends. The chain's CDR3 is CASSEQRSGAFF. CDR3 nucleotides: TGTGCCAGCAGTGAACAGCGGTCGGGAGCTTTCTTT.

The gene calls are TRBV2 and TRBJ1-4; TRBD1 matches 8 bases. The V gene's germline CDR1 is SNHLY and CDR2 FYNNEI. This CDR3 is built from 16 residues. V gave up 6 bases and J gave up 2 bases; unmatched junction bases: 8. The CDR3 DNA reads TGTGCCAGCAGGCTGGACAGGGCCCCGACTAATGAAAAACTGTTTTTT. This codes for CASRLDRAPTNEKLFF.

CDR3 nucleotide sequence: TGCGCCAGCAGCCCCAGGGGCCTCCTTGAAGCTTTCTTT. Its translation: CASSPRGLLEAFF. The chain carries TRBV4-1 and TRBJ1-1, with D perhaps matching TRBD1 (6 bases). V was trimmed by 4 bases and J by 7 bases, leaving 13 bases between them. Germline V gives CDR1 MGHRA, CDR2 YSYEKL. This CDR3 is built from 13 residues.

The J gene is TRBJ2-7, the V gene TRBV5-1; 11 positions match TRBD1. Germline V gene lookup returns CDR1 SGHRS and CDR2 YFSETQ. The CDR3 has 14 amino acids. Trimming at V came to 4 bases and at J to 6 bases, leaving 6 bases not matched to a gene. The CDR3 spells CASSTGQGVSEQYV. The CDR3 DNA sequence: TGCGCCAGCAGCACGGGACAGGGGGTCTCCGAGCAGTACGTC.

The chain couples TRBV5-8 to TRBJ2-3, with 13 bases identical to TRBD2. Germline CDR1 and CDR2: SGHTS and YDEGEE. With V trimmed by 4 bases and J by 0 bases, 8 bases remained unmatched. The CDR3 is 18 amino acids. CDR3 sequence: CASSPGLAGDLSTDTQYF. The CDR3 coding sequence is TGTGCCAGCAGCCCCGGACTAGCGGGGGACCTTAGCACAGATACGCAGTATTTT. Complete variable domain (other parts from reference TRBV5-8 and TRBJ2-3): EAGVTQSPTHLIKTRGQQATLRCSPISGHTSVYWYQQALGLGLQFLLWYDEGEERNRGNFPPRFSGRQFPNYSSELNVNALELEDSALYLCASSPGLAGDLSTDTQYFGPGTRLTVL.

The V and J genes are TRBV28 and TRBJ2-7; maybe TRBD2 (5 bases). V was clipped by 3 bases and J by 3 bases, with 27 bases between them. From germline, CDR1 is MDHEN and CDR2 SYDVKM. This CDR3 has 19 amino acids. In nucleotides, the CDR3 is TGTGCCAGCAGTTTTCGACCAGGACTGCAACCAGTCCAAGGCTACGAGCAGTACTTC. It codes for CASSFRPGLQPVQGYEQYF.

The chain combines TRBV6-6 with TRBJ1-5, with TRBD1 matching over 9 bases. Germline loops: CDR1 MNHNY, CDR2 SVGAGI (reference sequence). V lost 6 bases and J lost 2; bases outside the gene matches: 5. CDR3 length: 15 amino acids. Here the CDR3 DNA reads TGTGCCAGCAGGGGACAGGGATGGGGCAATCAGCCCCAGCATTTT. It codes for CASRGQGWGNQPQHF.

The genes are TRBV4-1 and TRBJ2-3; 8 nucleotides align to TRBD2. Losses at the gene ends were 0 bases for V and 4 bases for J; bases not matched to a gene: 6. The CDR3 runs 16 residues. The germline V gene has CDR1 MGHRA and CDR2 YSYEKL. This CDR3 reads CASSQDRAGASDTQYF. In DNA form, the CDR3 reads TGCGCCAGCAGCCAAGATCGAGCGGGGGCGTCAGATACGCAGTATTTT.

The genes are TRBV7-9 and TRBJ1-4; D remains unclear. V was clipped by 1 base and J by 5 bases, with 11 bases between them. CDR1 and CDR2 from the germline V gene are SEHNR and FQNEAQ (reference sequence). This CDR3 has 15 amino acids. CDR3 DNA sequence: TGTGCCAGCAGCTTAGGGGCAGCTTCGAATGAAAAACTGTTTTTT. This encodes CASSLGAASNEKLFF.

This rearrangement joins TRBV6-5 to TRBJ2-1, with a tentative D call TRBD2 (7 bases). Germline V gene sequence: CDR1 MNHEY, CDR2 SVGAGI. The CDR3 runs 13 residues. With 10 bases removed from V and 6 bases from J, the gap between germline ends came to 16 bases. CDR3 protein: CATTPGGRNEQFF. The CDR3 DNA reads as TGTGCCACCACCCCCGGGGGGCGCAATGAGCAGTTCTTC.

J is TRBJ2-7 and V is TRBV5-1, with 11 bases lining up with TRBD2. The junction had 1 base not matched to a gene; V was cut back by 2 bases and J by 0 bases. CDR3 length equals 15 residues. Germline CDR1 reads SGHRS; CDR2 reads YFSETQ. CDR3 DNA sequence: TGCGCCAGCAGCTTAACTAGCGGGAGCTCCTACGAGCAGTACTTC. This gives the protein CASSLTSGSSYEQYF.

The chain couples TRBV15 to TRBJ2-1; a weak D match, TRBD2 (6 bases). V was cut by 8 bases and J by 8 bases, with 19 bases left in between. From germline, CDR1 is LNHNV and CDR2 YYDKDF (reference sequence). The CDR3 contains 14 residues. CDR3 sequence reads: CATSRGGLSYEQFF. DNA for the CDR3: TGTGCCACCTCAAGGGGAGGACTATCATATGAGCAGTTCTTC.

The V call is TRBV27, the J call TRBJ1-1; 10 bases fit TRBD1. Germline-derived CDR1 and CDR2 are MNHEY and SMNVEV (reference sequence). V shed 3 bases and J 4 bases; nucleotides not matched to a gene: 5. The CDR3 covers 15 residues. CDR3 amino acids: CASSFDRTGGTEAFF. The CDR3 nucleotides are TGTGCCAGCAGTTTTGACCGGACAGGGGGCACTGAAGCTTTCTTT.

The V call is TRBV9, the J call TRBJ2-7, with 8 bases that match TRBD1. There are 17 residues in the CDR3. Germline CDR1 is SGDLS and CDR2 is YYNGEE. V lost 2 bases and J lost 6; bases outside the gene matches: 16. CDR3 DNA: TGTGCCAGCAGCGTTCAGATTGCCGGGACAGGTATCTCCGAGCAGTACTTC. Amino acids: CASSVQIAGTGISEQYF. Together with reference TRBV9 and TRBJ2-7, the CDR3 gives the full variable domain: DSGVTQTPKHLITATGQRVTLRCSPRSGDLSVYWYQQSLDQGLQFLIQYYNGEERAKGNILERFSAQQFPDLHSELNLSSLELGDSALYFCASSVQIAGTGISEQYFGPGTRLTVT.

V is TRBV25-1 and J is TRBJ1-3, with D maybe TRBD1 (6 bases). The CDR3 runs to 15 residues. The germline V gene has CDR1 MGHDK and CDR2 SYGVNS. V gave up 10 bases and J gave up 2 bases, with 18 bases separating them. CDR3: CATQPGGLPGNTIYF. CDR3 in DNA: TGTGCCACCCAACCGGGGGGGCTTCCTGGAAACACCATATATTTT.

The chain carries TRBV30 and TRBJ1-1, with TRBD1 as a possible D gene (5 bases). CDR3 length equals 12 residues. The V and J ends lost 3 bases and 1 base respectively, with 6 bases between them. Germline V lookup: CDR1 GTSNPN, CDR2 SVGIG (reference sequence). Here the CDR3 DNA reads TGTGCCTGGAGGGACAAGAACACTGAAGCTTTCTTT. It specifies CAWRDKNTEAFF.

This chain connects TRBV13 to TRBJ2-1; 7 nucleotides align to TRBD2. Germline lookup yields CDR1 PRHDT and CDR2 FYEKMQ (reference sequence). The CDR3 has 14 amino acids. The V gene end was trimmed by 4 bases and the J gene end by 2 bases; junction bases not matched to a gene: 2. CDR3 amino acids: CASSSGLTYNEQFF. The CDR3 coding sequence is TGTGCCAGCAGCTCGGGACTAACCTACAATGAGCAGTTCTTC.

J is TRBJ1-2 and V is TRBV19, with 8 bases matching TRBD1. The CDR3 consists of 15 residues. With 5 bases clipped from V and 5 bases from J, the junction kept 10 bases outside the gene matches. Germline V CDR1 and CDR2: LNHDA, SQIVND (reference sequence). CDR3 in DNA: TGTGCCAGTAGTGGGTCAGGACAGGGCGAATATGGCTACACCTTC. It codes for CASSGSGQGEYGYTF.

The rearrangement links TRBV5-6 to TRBJ2-3; D might be TRBD1 (5 bases). Trimming cost V 4 bases and J 6 bases, with 18 bases left between them. The CDR3 extends over 15 amino acids. Looked up from germline, CDR1 is SGHDT and CDR2 is YYEEEE. In DNA, the CDR3 is TGTGCCAGCAGCCCTGGGTTGTGGCCAGGGGATACGCAGTATTTT. This codes for CASSPGLWPGDTQYF.

J is TRBJ2-1 and V is TRBV27, with TRBD2 matching 10 bases. From germline, CDR1 is MNHEY and CDR2 SMNVEV (reference sequence). V shed 5 bases and J 1 base; nucleotides not matched to a gene: 11. The CDR3 extends over 18 amino acids. The CDR3 here is CASSPWVAGGVSYNEQFF. The CDR3 region has the DNA TGTGCCAGCAGTCCTTGGGTAGCGGGAGGTGTTTCCTACAATGAGCAGTTCTTC.

The genes are TRBV5-1 and TRBJ1-6, with D perhaps TRBD1 (5 bases). The V gene's germline CDR1 is SGHRS and CDR2 YFSETQ. The CDR3 runs to 14 residues. V shed 1 base and J shed 5 bases, with 7 bases lying between them. The CDR3 region has the DNA TGCGCCAGCAGCTTGCAGGGTGATAATTCACCCCTCCACTTT. It translates to CASSLQGDNSPLHF.

This chain links TRBV15 with TRBJ2-3; 10 positions match TRBD2. The CDR3 is 17 amino acids. Germline CDR1 reads LNHNV; CDR2 reads YYDKDF (reference sequence). V gave up 0 bases and J gave up 8 bases; unmatched junction bases: 11. CDR3 residues: CATSRDRAGGLFGTQYF. CDR3 nucleotides: TGTGCCACCAGCAGAGATAGAGCGGGAGGGCTCTTCGGTACGCAGTATTTT. Full variable domain (outside the CDR3, taken from reference TRBV15 and TRBJ2-3): DAMVIQNPRYQVTQFGKPVTLSCSQTLNHNVMYWYQQKSSQAPKLLFHYYDKDFNNEADTPDNFQSRRPNTSFCFLDIRSPGLGDTAMYLCATSRDRAGGLFGTQYFGPGTRLTVL.

V usage is TRBV12-3 or TRBV12-4 and J usage is TRBJ1-2, with D unclear. The V gene lost 6 bases and the J gene lost 4 bases, with 9 bases spanning the gap. The CDR3 has 12 amino acids. CDR3 sequence (DNA): TGTGCCAGCAGCTCCGGTGTCTATGGCTACACCTTC. Translating gives CASSSGVYGYTF.

The chain recombines TRBV9 with TRBJ2-3, with 8 nucleotides matching TRBD2. Germline assignment: CDR1 SGDLS and CDR2 YYNGEE. This CDR3 is built from 15 residues. Trimming at V came to 0 bases and at J to 5 bases, leaving 5 bases not matched to a gene. The CDR3 is CASSVAALAGDTQYF. In DNA form, the CDR3 reads TGTGCCAGCAGCGTAGCAGCGCTAGCGGGAGATACGCAGTATTTT.